One sample yielded the 28 T cell receptor beta chains listed below, sequenced in a study of T cells after yellow fever vaccination. One entry per CDR3 protein, called by TCRdb with MiXCR from the 5' RACE reads. The table records about 230,000 distinct CDR3 sequences, about 7% of them present only once. The starting material was CD4+ T cells sorted from PBMCs, obtained on the day of the yellow fever booster vaccination. Every receptor here comes from a young man who received the YFV17D yellow fever vaccine.

In its sample, this clonotype was seen a few times. V usage is TRBV3-1 and J usage is TRBJ2-5, with D possibly TRBD1 on 6 matching bases. The germline V gene encodes CDR1 LGHDT and CDR2 YNNKEL (reference sequence). V gave up 6 bases and J gave up 4 bases, with 12 bases separating them. This CDR3 spans 13 amino acids. The CDR3 region has the DNA TGTGCCAGCAGATTACAGGGAGCAGAGACCCAGTACTTC. Translating gives CASRLQGAETQYF.

Concerning this clonotype itself: Since a much larger clone is just one base distant, this may be a read error. V is TRBV29-1 and J is TRBJ2-7; 10 nucleotides align to TRBD1. With V trimmed by 6 bases and J by 6 bases, 11 bases remained unmatched. The CDR3 consists of 14 residues. From germline, CDR1 is SQVTM and CDR2 ANQGSEA. CDR3 sequence (DNA): TGCAGCGTGTACTCGACAGGGGGCTTCGGCGAGCAGTACTTC. The encoded protein is CSVYSTGGFGEQYF.

In the case of this clonotype: A much larger clone lies one base from this, so it may be a read error. This is likely a read error, given that the CDR3 carries no conserved phenylalanine or tryptophan at its end. The V call is TRBV12-3 or TRBV12-4, the J call TRBJ2-1; TRBD2 might be the D (6 bases). This CDR3 spans 15 amino acids. V lost 6 bases and J 9 bases, leaving 21 bases between the germline ends. Written as DNA, the CDR3 is TGTGCCAGCAGCCCGGGTCCGACCGGAGGGTCTGAGCAGTTCCTC. Encoded protein: CASSPGPTGGSEQFL.

This clonotype was counted between two and nine times. The J gene is TRBJ2-7, the V gene TRBV27; a possible D gene is TRBD2 (6 bases). The V and J ends lost 4 bases and 4 bases respectively, with 14 bases between them. The CDR3 sequence is 14 residues long. Per the germline V gene, CDR1 is MNHEY and CDR2 is SMNVEV (reference sequence). The CDR3 DNA reads TGTGCCAGCAGTTCCCAGACGGGAGCGTACGAGCAGTACTTC. As protein: CASSSQTGAYEQYF.

This clonotype was counted ten times or more. This chain uses TRBV5-1 with TRBJ2-3; no reliable D call. This CDR3 region has 15 residues. Germline V gene sequence: CDR1 SGHRS, CDR2 YFSETQ. V lost 5 bases and J lost 1, with 14 bases in between. The CDR3: CASRESVLGTDTQYF. The CDR3 bases are TGCGCCAGCAGAGAGAGCGTGCTTGGCACAGATACGCAGTATTTT. Based on the CDR3 plus reference TRBV5-1 and TRBJ2-3, the full variable domain is KAGVTQTPRYLIKTRGQQVTLSCSPISGHRSVSWYQQTPGQGLQFLFEYFSETQRNKGNFPGRFSGRQFSNSRSEMNVSTLELGDSALYLCASRESVLGTDTQYFGPGTRLTVL.

The sample holds a few counts of this clonotype. A read error may produce the germline difference seen at one junction end. The chain carries TRBV7-9 and TRBJ2-7; the D gene is possibly TRBD2 (6 bases). The length of the CDR3 is 11 residues. Germline values: CDR1 SEHNR, CDR2 FQNEAQ (reference sequence). CDR3 protein: CASSLETSIGF. Here the CDR3 DNA reads TGTGCCAGCAGCTTAGAAACTAGCATCGGCTTC.

The V gene is TRBV20-1, the J gene TRBJ2-2, with D hard to call. This CDR3 contains 12 residues. Trimming removed 3 bases at V and 8 bases at J, with 10 bases between. Looked up from germline, CDR1 is DFQATT and CDR2 is SNEGSKA (reference sequence). The CDR3 nucleotides read TGCAGTGCTAGCCGGCCCACTGGGGAGCTGTTTTTT. Its translation is CSASRPTGELFF.

This clonotype was seen more than once but under ten times. V is TRBV29-1 and J is TRBJ2-3, with TRBD1 identical over 7 bases. The CDR3 extends over 14 amino acids. With 4 bases clipped from V and 4 bases from J, the junction kept 8 bases outside the gene matches. Germline CDR1 and CDR2: SQVTM and ANQGSEA. The CDR3 is CSVGRGRFSDTQYF. CDR3 sequence (DNA): TGCAGCGTTGGAAGGGGGCGTTTTTCAGATACGCAGTATTTT.

Many counts were recorded for this clonotype. The J gene is TRBJ1-5, the V gene TRBV12-3 or TRBV12-4, with D possibly being TRBD1 (6 bases). V was trimmed by 6 bases and J by 5 bases, leaving 20 bases between them. This CDR3 region has 16 residues. The CDR3 coding sequence is TGTGCCAGCAGCTTGGGGGGGGCCTGGGGGGATCAGCCCCAGCATTTT. It codes for CASSLGGAWGDQPQHF.

This clonotype was recorded at least ten times. The gene calls are TRBV20-1 and TRBJ2-2, with 8 bases identical to TRBD1. The CDR3 loop spans 17 amino acids. Germline V gene lookup returns CDR1 DFQATT and CDR2 SNEGSKA (reference sequence). V was pared by 2 bases and J by 6 bases, with 14 bases of the junction left unmatched. The CDR3 DNA is TGCAGTGCTAGAACCTCGTTACAGGGGGGCAAGGCCGGGGAGCTGTTTTTT. This codes for CSARTSLQGGKAGELFF.

The genes are TRBV30 and TRBJ1-1; D perhaps matches TRBD1 (6 bases). With 5 bases removed from V and 1 base from J, the gap between germline ends came to 14 bases. CDR3 length equals 14 residues. Germline V CDR1 and CDR2: GTSNPN, SVGIG (reference sequence). The CDR3 is CAWFEGGRNTEAFF. Here the CDR3 DNA reads TGTGCCTGGTTCGAGGGGGGGCGGAACACTGAAGCTTTCTTT.

The chain links TRBV7-2 to TRBJ2-5; D gene ambiguous. The V gene's germline CDR1 is SGHTA and CDR2 FQGNSA. The CDR3 covers 11 residues. V lost 1 base and J 6 bases, leaving 3 bases between the germline ends. CDR3 sequence reads: CASSLVQTQYF. The CDR3 bases are TGTGCCAGCAGCTTAGTCCAGACCCAGTACTTC.

The chain joins TRBV29-1 to TRBJ1-4, with 8 bases fitting TRBD1. Germline V gene lookup returns CDR1 SQVTM and CDR2 ANQGSEA. This CDR3 spans 14 amino acids. V dropped 4 bases and J dropped 8; count of bases not matched to a gene: 9. CDR3 in DNA: TGCAGCGTTGCAATGGGGACAGGTTACGAAAAACTGTTTTTT. This translates into CSVAMGTGYEKLFF.

This clonotype was counted many times. The chain employs TRBV6-5 and TRBJ2-7, with TRBD1 as a possible D gene (6 bases). The V gene lost 2 bases and the J gene lost 0 bases, with 8 bases spanning the gap. The CDR3 length is 14 residues. Germline V gene lookup returns CDR1 MNHEY and CDR2 SVGAGI. The CDR3 sequence: CASSYGDNSYEQYF. The DNA for the CDR3 is TGTGCCAGCAGTTACGGGGACAACTCCTACGAGCAGTACTTC.

The rearrangement joins TRBV18 to TRBJ2-2, with D perhaps TRBD1 or TRBD2 (5 bases each). The CDR3 is made up of 15 amino acids. V was clipped by 3 bases and J by 5 bases, with 13 bases between them. CDR1 is KGHSH, CDR2 LQKENI, per germline. CDR3 amino acids: CASSPGRRGTGELFF. The CDR3 region has the DNA TGTGCCAGCTCACCGGGGCGCCGAGGGACCGGGGAGCTGTTTTTT.

This clonotype has at least ten counts. This chain joins TRBV7-8 and TRBJ2-2; TRBD1 matches at 9 bases. This CDR3 is built from 17 residues. Germline CDR1 is SGHVS and CDR2 is FQNEAQ. The V gene end was trimmed by 1 base and the J gene end by 5 bases; junction bases not matched to a gene: 8. Here the CDR3 reads CASSLEPPTGGTGELFF. The CDR3 DNA is TGTGCCAGCAGCTTAGAACCCCCGACAGGGGGTACCGGGGAGCTGTTTTTT.

In its sample, this clonotype was seen a few times. The V call is TRBV11-2, the J call TRBJ1-1, with a tentative D call TRBD1 (6 bases). V shed 5 bases and J shed 1 base, with 23 bases lying between them. The CDR3 sequence is 18 residues long. Germline V gives CDR1 SGHAT, CDR2 FQNNGV. The DNA of the CDR3 is TGTGCCAGCAGCCCCGAGGGGGGGATCGAGGCCAGGAACACTGAAGCTTTCTTT. Its protein is CASSPEGGIEARNTEAFF.

Many counts were recorded for this clonotype. This chain uses TRBV11-3 with TRBJ2-1; no firm D call. There are 18 residues in the CDR3. Trimming pared 1 base from V and 4 bases from J, leaving 20 bases between. Germline V CDR1 and CDR2: SGHNT, YENEEA. In DNA, the CDR3 is TGTGCCAGCAGCTTAGTTGGCCTAGTCAGGCTGGGGTACAATGAGCAGTTCTTC. Translated: CASSLVGLVRLGYNEQFF. The whole variable domain, filled in from reference TRBV11-3 and TRBJ2-1, reads EAGVVQSPRYKIIEKKQPVAFWCNPISGHNTLYWYLQNLGQGPELLIRYENEEAVDDSQLPKDRFSAERLKGVDSTLKIQPAELGDSAVYLCASSLVGLVRLGYNEQFFGPGTRLTVL.

J is TRBJ2-7 and V is TRBV20-1; the D is unclear. Trimming stripped 0 bases from V and 6 bases from J, with 15 bases between. The CDR3 consists of 14 residues. CDR1 is DFQATT and CDR2 is SNEGSKA in the germline V gene (reference sequence). The CDR3 nucleotides are TGCAGTGCTAGAGAGGGCGGAGCAGTGCTCGAGCAGTACTTC. This sequence encodes CSAREGGAVLEQYF.

This clonotype showed up just a few times. This chain links TRBV5-1 with TRBJ2-7; weak D call: TRBD1 (6 bases). Trimming took off 0 bases at V and 7 bases at J, with 11 bases between the two ends. Germline values: CDR1 SGHRS, CDR2 YFSETQ. The CDR3 runs to 13 residues. In DNA form, the CDR3 reads TGCGCCAGCAGCTTGGTTTTGGGGACAGAGCAGTACTTC. It translates to CASSLVLGTEQYF.

Only one count was recorded for this clonotype. V is TRBV11-2 and J is TRBJ2-5; D gene unclear. The length of the CDR3 is 14 residues. From germline, CDR1 is SGHAT and CDR2 FQNNGV. The V gene lost 2 bases and the J gene lost 7 bases, with 14 bases spanning the gap. DNA of the CDR3: TGTGCCAGCAGCTTAATGACCGCGCTGGGGACCCAGTACTTC. Translated: CASSLMTALGTQYF.

This clonotype has a handful of counts. The V gene is TRBV7-9, the J gene TRBJ2-7; 7 nucleotides agree with TRBD1. CDR1 SEHNR and CDR2 FQNEAQ come from the germline V gene (reference sequence). The J segment lost 6 bases and the V segment lost 4 bases, leaving 9 bases of the junction unmatched. The CDR3 has 14 amino acids. The CDR3 protein is CASSYSLGGTEQYF. CDR3 nucleotides: TGTGCCAGCAGCTACTCCCTAGGGGGCACCGAGCAGTACTTC.

This clonotype has a handful of counts. The chain combines TRBV18 with TRBJ1-2, with D perhaps TRBD1 (6 bases). CDR1 KGHSH and CDR2 LQKENI come from the germline V gene. With 4 bases removed from V and 1 base from J, the gap between germline ends came to 10 bases. CDR3 length: 14 amino acids. The CDR3 region has the DNA TGTGCCAGCTCACGGGGGGCGCATAACTATGGCTACACCTTC. This codes for CASSRGAHNYGYTF.

This clonotype came up many times. This chain joins TRBV11-1 and TRBJ1-1; D gene uncertain. Looked up from germline, CDR1 is SGHAT and CDR2 is FQDESV (reference sequence). This CDR3 comprises 13 residues. The germline V and J ends were trimmed by 5 bases and 1 base, with 8 bases remaining between them. CDR3 protein: CASSHRQNTEAFF. DNA of the CDR3: TGTGCCAGCAGCCACAGACAGAACACTGAAGCTTTCTTT.

This clonotype came up a few times. The CDR3: CASSAPGSGPDTQYF. The CDR3 DNA sequence: TGTGCCAGCAGCGCCCCCGGGAGCGGGCCAGATACGCAGTATTTT. The chain recombines TRBV11-2 with TRBJ2-3; D is perhaps TRBD2 (6 bases). The germline V and J ends were trimmed by 5 bases and 4 bases, with 16 bases remaining between them. Germline CDR1 reads SGHAT; CDR2 reads FQNNGV. The CDR3 sequence is 15 residues long.

The gene calls are TRBV7-3 and TRBJ2-2; tentatively, D is TRBD1 (5 bases). With 5 bases removed from V and 5 bases from J, the gap between germline ends came to 12 bases. The CDR3 loop spans 14 amino acids. Germline V gene lookup returns CDR1 SGHTA and CDR2 FQGTGA. CDR3 sequence reads: CASSPSRETGELFF. The DNA for the CDR3 is TGTGCCAGCAGCCCGTCCAGGGAAACCGGGGAGCTGTTTTTT.

This clonotype was recorded at least ten times. The J gene is TRBJ2-3, the V gene TRBV7-2; 8 nucleotides align to TRBD1. Trimming at V came to 3 bases and at J to 1 base, leaving 6 bases not matched to a gene. The V gene's germline CDR1 is SGHTA and CDR2 FQGNSA. This CDR3 is 16 amino acids long. CDR3 nucleotides: TGTGCCAGCAGCTTTGCGGACAGGGTACGCACAGATACGCAGTATTTT. Residues: CASSFADRVRTDTQYF.

This clonotype was seen only a few times. V usage is TRBV2 and J usage is TRBJ2-3; no clear D. CDR1 is SNHLY and CDR2 is FYNNEI in the germline V gene. V was clipped by 9 bases and J by 0 bases, with 16 bases between them. CDR3 length equals 15 residues. This chain's CDR3 is CARSVGGLSTDTQYF. In nucleotides, the CDR3 is TGTGCCAGAAGCGTTGGCGGCCTTAGCACAGATACGCAGTATTTT.